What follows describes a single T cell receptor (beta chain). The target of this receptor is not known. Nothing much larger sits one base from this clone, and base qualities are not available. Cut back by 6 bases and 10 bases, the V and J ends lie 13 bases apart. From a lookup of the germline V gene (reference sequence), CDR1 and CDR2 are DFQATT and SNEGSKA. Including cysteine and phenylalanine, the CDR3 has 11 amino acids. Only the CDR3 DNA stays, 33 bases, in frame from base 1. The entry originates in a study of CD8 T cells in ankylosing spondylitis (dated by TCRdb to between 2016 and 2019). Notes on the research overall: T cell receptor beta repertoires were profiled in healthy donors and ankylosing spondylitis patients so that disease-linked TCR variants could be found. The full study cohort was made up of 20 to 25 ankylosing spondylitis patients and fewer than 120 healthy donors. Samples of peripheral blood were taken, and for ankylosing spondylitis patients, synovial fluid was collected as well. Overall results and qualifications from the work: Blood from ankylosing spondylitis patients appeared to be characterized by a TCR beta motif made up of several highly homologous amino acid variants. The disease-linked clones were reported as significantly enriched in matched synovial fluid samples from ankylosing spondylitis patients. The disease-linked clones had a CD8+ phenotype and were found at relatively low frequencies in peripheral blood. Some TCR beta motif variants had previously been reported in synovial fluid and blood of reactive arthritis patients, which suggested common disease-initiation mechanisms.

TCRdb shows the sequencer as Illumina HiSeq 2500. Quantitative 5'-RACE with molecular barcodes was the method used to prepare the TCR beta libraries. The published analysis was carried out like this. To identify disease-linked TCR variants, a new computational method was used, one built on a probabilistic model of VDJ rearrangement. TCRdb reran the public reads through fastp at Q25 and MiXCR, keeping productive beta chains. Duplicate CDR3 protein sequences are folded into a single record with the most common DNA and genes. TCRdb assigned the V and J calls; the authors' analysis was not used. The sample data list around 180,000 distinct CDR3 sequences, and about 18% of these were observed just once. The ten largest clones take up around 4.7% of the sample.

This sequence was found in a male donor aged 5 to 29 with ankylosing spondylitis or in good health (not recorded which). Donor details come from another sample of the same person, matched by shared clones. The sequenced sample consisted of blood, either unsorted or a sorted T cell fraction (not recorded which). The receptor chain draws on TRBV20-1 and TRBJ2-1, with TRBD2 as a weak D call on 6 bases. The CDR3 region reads CSAARGNEQFF. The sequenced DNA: TGCAGTGCCGCTCGGGGGAACGAGCAGTTCTTC.